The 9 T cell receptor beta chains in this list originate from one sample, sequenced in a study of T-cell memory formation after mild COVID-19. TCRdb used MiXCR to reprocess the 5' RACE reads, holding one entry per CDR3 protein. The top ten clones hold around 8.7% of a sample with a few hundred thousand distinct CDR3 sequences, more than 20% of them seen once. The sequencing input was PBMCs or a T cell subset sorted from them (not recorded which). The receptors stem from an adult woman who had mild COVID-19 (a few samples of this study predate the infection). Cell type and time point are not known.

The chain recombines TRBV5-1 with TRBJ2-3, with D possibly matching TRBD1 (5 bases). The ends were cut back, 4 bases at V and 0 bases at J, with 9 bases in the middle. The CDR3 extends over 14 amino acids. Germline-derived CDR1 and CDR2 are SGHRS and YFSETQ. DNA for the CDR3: TGCGCCAGCAGCCAGGGCAGGAGCACAGATACGCAGTATTTT. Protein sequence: CASSQGRSTDTQYF.

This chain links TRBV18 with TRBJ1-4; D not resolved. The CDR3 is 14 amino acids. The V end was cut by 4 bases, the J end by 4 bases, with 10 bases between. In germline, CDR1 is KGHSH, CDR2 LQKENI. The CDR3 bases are TGTGCCAGCTCACTGGATTCGCTTAATGAAAAACTGTTTTTT. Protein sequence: CASSLDSLNEKLFF.

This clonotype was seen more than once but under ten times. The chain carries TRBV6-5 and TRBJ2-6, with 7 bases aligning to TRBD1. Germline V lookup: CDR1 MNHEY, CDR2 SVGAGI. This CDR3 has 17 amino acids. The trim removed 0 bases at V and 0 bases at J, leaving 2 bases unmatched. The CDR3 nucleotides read TGTGCCAGCAGTTACTCGACAGGGACCTCTGGGGCCAACGTCCTGACTTTC. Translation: CASSYSTGTSGANVLTF.

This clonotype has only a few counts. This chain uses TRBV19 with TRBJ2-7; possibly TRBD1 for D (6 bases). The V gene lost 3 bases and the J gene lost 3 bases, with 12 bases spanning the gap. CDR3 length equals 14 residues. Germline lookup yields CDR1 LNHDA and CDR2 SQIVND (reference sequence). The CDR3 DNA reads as TGTGCCAGTAGTATGGCGGACAGAGACTACGAGCAGTACTTC. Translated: CASSMADRDYEQYF. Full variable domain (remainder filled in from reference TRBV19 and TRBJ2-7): DGGITQSPKYLFRKEGQNVTLSCEQNLNHDAMYWYRQDPGQGLRLIYYSQIVNDFQKGDIAEGYSVSREKKESFPLTVTSAQKNPTAFYLCASSMADRDYEQYFGPGTRLTVT.

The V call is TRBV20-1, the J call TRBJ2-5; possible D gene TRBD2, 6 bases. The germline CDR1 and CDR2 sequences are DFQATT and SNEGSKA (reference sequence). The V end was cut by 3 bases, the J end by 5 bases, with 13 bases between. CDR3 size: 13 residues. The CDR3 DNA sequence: TGCAGTGCTAGCTACGGGGGTCGGGAGACCCAGTACTTC. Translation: CSASYGGRETQYF.

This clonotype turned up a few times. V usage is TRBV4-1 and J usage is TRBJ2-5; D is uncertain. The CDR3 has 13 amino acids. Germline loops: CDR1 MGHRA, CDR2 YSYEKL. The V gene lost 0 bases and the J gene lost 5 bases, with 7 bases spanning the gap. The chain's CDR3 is CASSQEWVETQYF. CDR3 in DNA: TGCGCCAGCAGCCAAGAGTGGGTGGAGACCCAGTACTTC.

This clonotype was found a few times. The CDR3 DNA follows: TGCGCCAGCGAAGGCGGGGGGACCGATGAGCAGTTCTTC. Amino acids: CASEGGGTDEQFF. The rearrangement joins TRBV5-1 to TRBJ2-1, with 8 nucleotides matching TRBD2. Germline lookup yields CDR1 SGHRS and CDR2 YFSETQ. The CDR3 sequence is 13 residues long. J was trimmed by 8 bases and V by 7 bases; bases with no gene match: 8.

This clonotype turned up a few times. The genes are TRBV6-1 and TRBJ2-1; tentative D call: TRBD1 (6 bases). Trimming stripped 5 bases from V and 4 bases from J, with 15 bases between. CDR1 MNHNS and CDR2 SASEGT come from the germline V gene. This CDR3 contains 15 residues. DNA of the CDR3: TGTGCCAGCAGTCCCGGGACAACGCTTTACAATGAGCAGTTCTTC. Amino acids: CASSPGTTLYNEQFF.

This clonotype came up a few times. This CDR3 reads CASNGGEQYF. CDR3 coding DNA: TGTGCCAGCAACGGAGGCGAGCAGTACTTC. V and J are TRBV2 and TRBJ2-7; a weak D match, TRBD2 (5 bases). The CDR3 loop spans 10 amino acids. V lost 7 bases to trimming and J lost 6 bases, with 7 bases between them. Germline values: CDR1 SNHLY, CDR2 FYNNEI.